The 3 T cell receptor beta chains presented below share a single source sample, sequenced in a study of T cells in Graves' hyperthyroidism and ophthalmopathy. RNA transcripts were the template for amplifying TCR beta CDR3 regions. During a first-round RT-PCR of the TCR CDR3, the HTBI primer set was used. MiXCR was run by TCRdb on the multiplex PCR reads, yielding one entry per CDR3 protein. The sample consists of 400,000 to 450,000 distinct CDR3 sequences, roughly 14% of them appearing once. What was sequenced was blood. These receptors came from a man between 18 and 29 years old with Graves' ophthalmopathy.

This clonotype was counted ten times or more. This chain connects TRBV7-9 to TRBJ2-3, with D tentatively TRBD2 (6 bases). CDR1 and CDR2 (germline): SEHNR, FQNEAQ (reference sequence). The germline V and J ends were trimmed by 5 bases and 7 bases, with 19 bases remaining between them. This CDR3 has 15 residues. The CDR3 DNA reads TGTGCCAGCAGCCGTAGCGGACCCGCCAATAATACGCAGTATTTT. It specifies CASSRSGPANNTQYF. Variable domain in full (rest from reference TRBV7-9 and TRBJ2-3): DTGVSQNPRHKITKRGQNVTFRCDPISEHNRLYWYRQTLGQGPEFLTYFQNEAQLEKSRLLSDRFSAERPKGSFSTLEIQRTEQGDSAMYLCASSRSGPANNTQYFGPGTRLTVL.

Turning to this clonotype: A much larger clone lies a single base off, so this may be a read error. The rearrangement links TRBV9 to TRBJ2-3; 13 positions match TRBD2. The CDR3 loop spans 15 amino acids. The germline V gene has CDR1 SGDLS and CDR2 YYNGEE. The CDR3 DNA reads TGTGCCGGCAGCGAGACTAGCGGGAGGAGGGATACGCAGTATTTT. This encodes CAGSETSGRRDTQYF.

This clonotype has a handful of counts. The V gene is TRBV13, the J gene TRBJ2-6; D unclear. Between the trimmed V and J ends, which lost 0 bases and 4 bases, there was a span of 13 bases. The CDR3 has 17 amino acids. CDR1 is PRHDT and CDR2 is FYEKMQ in the germline V gene (reference sequence). CDR3 sequence reads: CASSLGRRVTGANVLTF. The CDR3 DNA sequence: TGTGCCAGCAGCTTAGGCCGTCGGGTGACAGGGGCCAACGTCCTGACTTTC.